These T cell receptor beta chains were read from a single sample in a study of PD-1 blockade in classical Hodgkin lymphoma. Using immunoSEQ multiplex PCR, the repertoire was profiled, and TCRdb retains in-frame clones only, with some absent. The table shows around 2,500 clones, with approximately 60% occurring only once. Source: CD8+ T cells from blood, taken before the fourth cycle of nivolumab. These receptors were taken from a human donor with classical Hodgkin lymphoma. CDR3s include the opening cysteine and the closing phenylalanine or tryptophan. A D gene is named only where the DNA matches it firmly. The listing skips clone size in some rows; elsewhere it reads once, few, many or a size class.

V gene	J gene	clone size	D gene	CDR3 protein	CDR3 DNA
TRBV6-5	TRBJ1-1	NA	NA	CASSYYRGTEAFF	TGTGCCAGCAGTTACTATAGGGGGACTGAAGCTTTCTTT
TRBV9	TRBJ2-7	NA	TRBD2	CASSVESGVTYEQYF	TGTGCCAGCAGCGTAGAAAGCGGGGTAACCTACGAGCAGTACTTC
TRBV29-1	TRBJ1-5	large	NA	CSPPSSSNQPQHF	TGCAGCCCCCCTAGCTCTAGCAATCAGCCCCAGCATTTT
TRBV7-9	TRBJ2-2	NA	NA	CASSALNTGELFF	TGTGCCAGCAGCGCCCTGAACACCGGGGAGCTGTTTTTT
TRBV7-9	TRBJ1-2	NA	TRBD1	CASSSGQANYGYTF	TGTGCCAGCAGCTCAGGACAGGCAAACTATGGCTACACCTTC
TRBV6-5	TRBJ2-1	NA	TRBD2	CASSYGSSGHNEQFF	TGTGCCAGCAGTTATGGTTCTAGCGGTCACAATGAGCAGTTCTTC
TRBV5-1	TRBJ2-1	NA	TRBD2	CASSLTSGDYNEQFF	TGCGCCAGCAGCCTGACTAGCGGGGATTACAATGAGCAGTTCTTC
TRBV5-6	TRBJ2-5	NA	NA	CASSLGRASWEQYF	TGTGCCAGCAGCTTGGGGCGGGCTTCCTGGGAGCAGTACTTC
TRBV7-9	TRBJ1-6	NA	NA	CAILLAGSYNSPLHF	TGTGCCATCCTGCTCGCCGGCTCCTATAATTCACCCCTCCACTTT
TRBV28	TRBJ1-3	NA	TRBD1	CASSLIRRTGGNTIYF	TGTGCCAGCAGTTTGATTCGGAGGACAGGCGGAAACACCATATATTTT
TRBV11-3	TRBJ1-1	few	NA	CASSEPDGDMNTEAFF	TGTGCCAGCAGCGAGCCAGATGGCGACATGAACACTGAAGCTTTCTTT
TRBV5-4	TRBJ2-3	few	TRBD2	CAYSGAPADTQYF	TGTGCCTACAGCGGGGCACCCGCGGATACGCAGTATTTT
TRBV18	TRBJ2-1	few	NA	CASSPDSFDEQFF	TGTGCCAGCTCACCCGACAGCTTCGATGAGCAGTTCTTC
TRBV11-3	TRBJ1-5	few	NA	CASSLRADQPQHF	TGTGCCAGCAGCTTAAGGGCCGATCAGCCCCAGCATTTT
TRBV9	TRBJ2-2	NA	TRBD2	CASSDIGTSGATGELFF	TGTGCCAGCAGCGACATTGGGACTAGCGGGGCGACCGGGGAGCTGTTTTTT
TRBV2	TRBJ1-4	NA	NA	CASSEWTDTNEKLFF	TGTGCCAGCAGTGAATGGACAGACACTAATGAAAAACTGTTTTTT
TRBV10-2	TRBJ2-3	few	NA	CASSDGRGSTDTQYF	TGCGCCAGCAGTGATGGGCGGGGAAGCACAGATACGCAGTATTTT
TRBV6-5	TRBJ2-5	NA	TRBD2	CASSYTSGQETQYF	TGTGCCAGCAGTTACACTAGCGGGCAAGAGACCCAGTACTTC
TRBV7-8	TRBJ2-7	NA	TRBD1	CASSLFEGAPYEQYF	TGTGCCAGCAGCTTGTTCGAGGGGGCCCCCTACGAGCAGTACTTC
TRBV19	TRBJ2-7	NA	NA	CASSIGGYEQYF	TGTGCCAGTAGTATTGGAGGATACGAGCAGTACTTC
TRBV7-9	TRBJ1-5	few	TRBD1	CASSLTGMDNQPQHF	TGTGCCAGCAGCTTGACAGGGATGGACAATCAGCCCCAGCATTTT
TRBV27	TRBJ2-1	NA	TRBD2	CASGSAGGLYNEQFF	TGTGCCAGCGGCTCTGCGGGGGGACTATACAATGAGCAGTTCTTC
TRBV7-8	TRBJ1-5	large	TRBD1	CASSFWTGNNQPQHF	TGTGCCAGCAGCTTCTGGACAGGGAACAATCAGCCCCAGCATTTT
TRBV13	TRBJ2-2	NA	TRBD1	CASSFYGTEYTGELFF	TGTGCCAGCAGCTTCTACGGGACAGAATACACCGGGGAGCTGTTTTTT
TRBV6-1	TRBJ1-1	NA	TRBD1	CATSPVQGVTEAFF	TGTGCCACCTCGCCCGTACAGGGGGTTACTGAAGCTTTCTTT
TRBV6-1	TRBJ1-6	few	NA	CASSDSWASYNSPLHF	TGTGCCAGCAGTGACAGTTGGGCCTCCTATAATTCACCCCTCCACTTT
TRBV6-4	TRBJ2-3	once	NA	CASSQVIGSTDTQYF	TGTGCCAGCAGCCAGGTGATTGGTAGCACAGATACGCAGTATTTT
TRBV7-9	TRBJ1-2	NA	NA	CASSQDRGTYGYTF	TGCGCCAGCAGCCAAGATCGGGGGACCTATGGCTACACCTTC
TRBV11-2	TRBJ2-7	NA	NA	CASSFRGAYEQYF	TGTGCCAGCAGCTTTCGAGGGGCCTACGAGCAGTACTTC
TRBV7-2	TRBJ2-5	once	TRBD2	CASSRGGGTQETQYF	TGTGCCAGCAGCAGGGGCGGGGGTACTCAAGAGACCCAGTACTTC
TRBV2	TRBJ2-7	NA	TRBD1	CASSSGGEQYF	TGTGCCAGCAGCTCAGGGGGCGAGCAGTACTTC
TRBV4-1	TRBJ1-3	NA	NA	CASSHSRDAKGGNTIYF	TGCGCCAGCAGCCATAGCCGGGACGCCAAGGGCGGAAACACCATATATTTT
TRBV7-2	TRBJ1-1	NA	NA	CASSFVRGDSEAFF	TGTGCCAGCAGCTTCGTTAGGGGTGATAGCGAAGCTTTCTTT
TRBV4-3	TRBJ2-7	NA	TRBD2	CASSALAGETYEQYF	TGCGCCAGCTCCGCGCTAGCGGGGGAGACCTACGAGCAGTACTTC
TRBV6-6	TRBJ1-5	NA	NA	CASSYRRSQPQHF	TGTGCCAGCAGTTACCGTCGTTCGCAGCCCCAGCATTTT
TRBV19	TRBJ1-1	few	NA	CASSRSNRDTEAFF	TGTGCCAGTAGTCGCTCGAACAGGGATACTGAAGCTTTCTTT
TRBV6-6	TRBJ1-5	NA	NA	CASSYSDSSNQPQHF	TGTGCCAGCAGTTACTCAGACAGTAGCAATCAGCCCCAGCATTTT
TRBV6-6	TRBJ2-7	large	NA	CATLGGHEQYF	TGTGCCACACTGGGGGGGCATGAGCAGTACTTC
TRBV4-2	TRBJ2-2	NA	NA	CASSQDNTGELFF	TGTGCCAGCAGCCAAGACAACACCGGGGAGCTGTTTTTT
TRBV5-8	TRBJ1-5	few	NA	CASSLTGMDNQPQHF	TGTGCCAGCAGCTTGACAGGGATGGACAATCAGCCCCAGCATTTT
TRBV6-1	TRBJ2-7	medium-sized	TRBD1	CASRVKDRTSYEQYF	TGTGCCAGCAGGGTAAAGGACAGGACCTCCTACGAGCAGTACTTC
TRBV5-5	TRBJ1-5	NA	NA	CASSFRVRQPQHF	TGTGCCAGCAGTTTCAGGGTAAGGCAGCCCCAGCATTTT
TRBV7-9	TRBJ2-5	NA	NA	CASSPPNRKETQYF	TGTGCCAGCAGCCCGCCGAACAGGAAAGAGACCCAGTACTTC
TRBV4-2	TRBJ2-2	few	NA	CASSLGGVRTGELFF	TGTGCCAGCAGCTTAGGAGGGGTCCGCACCGGGGAGCTGTTTTTT
TRBV6-1	TRBJ2-1	NA	NA	CASSEDRTTYNEQFF	TGTGCCAGCAGTGAAGACCGGACTACCTACAATGAGCAGTTCTTC
TRBV10-3	TRBJ1-2	NA	NA	CAISEEGGLVPNGYTF	TGTGCCATCAGTGAGGAAGGAGGCCTTGTACCAAATGGCTACACCTTC
TRBV5-4	TRBJ1-2	NA	TRBD1	CASSTGQGANYGYTF	TGTGCCAGCAGCACCGGACAGGGGGCTAACTATGGCTACACCTTC
TRBV19	TRBJ1-1	NA	NA	CASSPGLMNTEAFF	TGTGCCAGTAGTCCGGGACTTATGAACACTGAAGCTTTCTTT
TRBV5-5	TRBJ2-5	NA	TRBD2	CASSLELAGGRETQYF	TGTGCCAGCAGCTTGGAGCTAGCGGGGGGGCGAGAGACCCAGTACTTC
TRBV7-9	TRBJ1-4	few	TRBD1	CASSLSTGVEKLFF	TGTGCCAGCAGCTTATCAACAGGGGTTGAAAAACTGTTTTTT
TRBV5-5	TRBJ1-3	NA	NA	CASSFDVSSGNTIYF	TGTGCCAGCAGCTTCGACGTGAGCTCTGGAAACACCATATATTTT
TRBV11-2	TRBJ2-7	NA	NA	CASSPTLFEQYF	TGTGCCAGCAGCCCTACCCTATTCGAGCAGTACTTC
TRBV7-9	TRBJ1-1	NA	NA	CASSPGGISEAFF	TGTGCCAGCAGCCCTGGGGGCATCTCTGAAGCTTTCTTT
TRBV2	TRBJ2-1	medium-sized	NA	CASSEATNEQFF	TGTGCCAGCAGTGAAGCGACCAATGAGCAGTTCTTC
TRBV15	TRBJ2-2	NA	TRBD1	CATSRAQGYTGELFF	TGTGCCACCAGCAGAGCACAGGGGTACACCGGGGAGCTGTTTTTT
TRBV5-4	TRBJ2-7	NA	TRBD1	CASSFGTGNYEQYF	TGTGCCAGCAGCTTCGGGACAGGGAACTACGAGCAGTACTTC
TRBV19	TRBJ1-1	NA	NA	CASSQFMNTEAFF	TGTGCCAGTAGTCAGTTCATGAACACTGAAGCTTTCTTT
TRBV19	TRBJ2-3	once	NA	CASMRVPSDTQYF	TGTGCCAGTATGCGGGTGCCTTCAGATACGCAGTATTTT
TRBV10-2	TRBJ2-1	few	NA	CARTPCNEQFF	TGCGCCAGGACGCCCTGCAATGAGCAGTTCTTC
TRBV7-6	TRBJ2-6	NA	NA	CASSPSMSPGANVLTF	TGTGCCAGCAGCCCATCTATGAGTCCTGGGGCCAACGTCCTGACTTTC